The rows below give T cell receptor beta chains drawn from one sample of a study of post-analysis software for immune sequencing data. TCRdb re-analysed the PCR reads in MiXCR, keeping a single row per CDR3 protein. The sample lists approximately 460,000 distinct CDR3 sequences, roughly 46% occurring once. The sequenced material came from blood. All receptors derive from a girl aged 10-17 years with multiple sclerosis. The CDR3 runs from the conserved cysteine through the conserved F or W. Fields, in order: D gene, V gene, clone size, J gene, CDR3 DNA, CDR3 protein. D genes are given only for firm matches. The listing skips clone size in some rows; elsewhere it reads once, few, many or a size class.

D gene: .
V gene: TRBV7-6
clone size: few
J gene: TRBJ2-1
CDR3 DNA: TGTGCCAGCAGCTCCACTTTTAGCGCCGAGCAGTTCTTC
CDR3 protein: CASSSTFSAEQFF

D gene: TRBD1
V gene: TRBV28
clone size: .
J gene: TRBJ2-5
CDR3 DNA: TGTGCCAGCAGTCCCGGGACAGTCCTCGGGGAGACCCAGTACTTC
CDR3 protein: CASSPGTVLGETQYF

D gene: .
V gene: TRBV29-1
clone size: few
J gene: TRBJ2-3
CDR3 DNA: TGCAGCGTTGCGAGGGACCCTCACACAGATACGCAGTATTTT
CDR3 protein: CSVARDPHTDTQYF

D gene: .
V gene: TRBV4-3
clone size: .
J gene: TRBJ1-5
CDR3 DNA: TGCGCCAGCAGCCAAGACCTGGATATACCGCCCCAGCATTTT
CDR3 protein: CASSQDLDIPPQHF

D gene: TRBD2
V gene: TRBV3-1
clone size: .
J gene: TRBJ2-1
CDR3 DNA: TGTGCCAGCAGCCAAGGTGTAGCGGGAGGAAATTACAATGAGCAGTTCTTC
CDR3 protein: CASSQGVAGGNYNEQFF

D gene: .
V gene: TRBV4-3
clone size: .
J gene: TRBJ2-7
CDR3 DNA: TGCGCCAGCAGCCAAGATCCCGGGGCACTCTCCTACGAGCAGTACTTC
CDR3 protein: CASSQDPGALSYEQYF

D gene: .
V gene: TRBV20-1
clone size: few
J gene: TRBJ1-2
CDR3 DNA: TGCAGTCCCTCCCGGACAGACACTAACTATGGCTACACCTTC
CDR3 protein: CSPSRTDTNYGYTF

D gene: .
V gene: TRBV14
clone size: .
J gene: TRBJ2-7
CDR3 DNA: TGTGCCAGCAGCCAACTGCACAGCACCTACGAGCAGTACTTC
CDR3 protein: CASSQLHSTYEQYF

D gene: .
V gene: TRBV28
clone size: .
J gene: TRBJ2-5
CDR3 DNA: TGTGCCAGAAGGGACGGTCAAGAGACCCAGTACTTC
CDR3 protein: CARRDGQETQYF

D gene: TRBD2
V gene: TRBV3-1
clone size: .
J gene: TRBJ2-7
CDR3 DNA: TGTGCCTGCAGCACTCGCGGTAGCGGGAGCTACGAGCAGTACTTC
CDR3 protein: CACSTRGSGSYEQYF

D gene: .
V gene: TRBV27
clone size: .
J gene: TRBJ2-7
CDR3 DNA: TGTGCCAGCGGGTACAGAGGCTCCTACGAGCAGTACTTC
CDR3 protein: CASGYRGSYEQYF